This T cell receptor (beta chain) was sequenced for a study of PD-1 blockade in mismatch repair-deficient tumors. TCRs were sequenced from a few patients responding to pembrolizumab. The CDR3 runs 13 residues. J was trimmed by 7 bases and V by 1 base; bases with no gene match: 2. Germline V lookup: CDR1 SGHRS, CDR2 YFSETQ. Study observations and caveats: Tumor-resident clones, often absent from pretreatment blood, expanded after pembrolizumab and then contracted.

Clones were sequenced by immunoSEQ multiplex PCR, and TCRdb holds only the in-frame ones, with some missing. The sample lists approximately 130,000 clones; approximately 86% were seen once. This clone was counted a few times. The antigen is undetermined. This clonotype was sampled from an adult with mismatch repair-deficient cancer. Sequencing was performed on peripheral blood, taken 44 weeks after starting pembrolizumab. J is TRBJ2-1 and V is TRBV5-1; TRBD2 aligns across 7 bases. Written as DNA, the CDR3 is TGCGCCAGCAGCTTGTACGGGGGGAATGAGCAGTTCTTC. Protein product: CASSLYGGNEQFF.